The 29 T cell receptor beta chains below were found in one sample sequenced in a study of blood T cell repertoires in COVID-19. The table came from immunoSEQ multiplex PCR; TCRdb's copy has only in-frame clones and leaves some out. In the table there are approximately 80,000 clones, around 91% of which are singletons. The sequenced material came from peripheral blood. These receptors came from a woman aged 50 to 65 in a cohort sampled during active COVID-19.

The rearrangement links TRBV12-3 or TRBV12-4 to TRBJ1-1; D unresolved. CDR3 length: 13 residues. Between the trimmed V and J ends, which lost 9 bases and 5 bases, there was a span of 16 bases. Written as DNA, the CDR3 is TGTGCCAGTCACTCCCGGGGAATTACTGAAGCTTTCTTT. This encodes CASHSRGITEAFF.

This sequence joins TRBV19 and TRBJ2-7; TRBD1 is a possible D gene (6 bases). V was trimmed by 3 bases and J by 0 bases, leaving 9 bases between them. Germline CDR1 LNHDA, CDR2 SQIVND (reference sequence). The CDR3 length is 14 residues. In DNA, the CDR3 is TGTGCCAGTAGTATGCAGGGGACCTCCTACGAGCAGTACTTC. Encoded protein: CASSMQGTSYEQYF.

The chain recombines TRBV5-1 with TRBJ1-4, with no clear D. Trimming took off 6 bases at V and 10 bases at J, with 16 bases between the two ends. CDR3 size: 13 residues. CDR1 and CDR2 from the germline V gene are SGHRS and YFSETQ. The CDR3 spells CASTTGEAGKLFF. CDR3 nucleotides: TGCGCCAGCACCACCGGGGAAGCAGGAAAACTGTTTTTT.

In its sample, this clone is medium-sized. The chain joins TRBV27 to TRBJ2-7; D ambiguous. Trimming took off 5 bases at V and 5 bases at J, with 16 bases between the two ends. There are 14 residues in the CDR3. CDR1 is MNHEY and CDR2 is SMNVEV in the germline V gene (reference sequence). This CDR3 is CASSPDFQGNEQYF. The CDR3 bases are TGTGCCAGCAGTCCAGACTTCCAAGGAAACGAGCAGTACTTC.

The chain combines TRBV19 with TRBJ1-5; unclear D gene. This CDR3 spans 13 amino acids. The germline V gene encodes CDR1 LNHDA and CDR2 SQIVND (reference sequence). The ends were cut back, 10 bases at V and 5 bases at J, with 15 bases in the middle. The CDR3 bases are TGTGCCACCAAACTAGGATCTTATCAGCCCCAGCATTTT. Protein: CATKLGSYQPQHF. Full variable domain (remainder filled in from reference TRBV19 and TRBJ1-5): DGGITQSPKYLFRKEGQNVTLSCEQNLNHDAMYWYRQDPGQGLRLIYYSQIVNDFQKGDIAEGYSVSREKKESFPLTVTSAQKNPTAFYLCATKLGSYQPQHFGDGTRLSIL.

The chain is built from TRBV9 and TRBJ2-6; TRBD1 is a possible D gene (6 bases). CDR3 length: 17 residues. The V gene's germline CDR1 is SGDLS and CDR2 YYNGEE. Between the trimmed V and J ends, which lost 4 bases and 0 bases, there was a span of 14 bases. The chain's CDR3 is CASSPRTGPSGANVLTF. In DNA form, the CDR3 reads TGTGCCAGCAGCCCCAGAACAGGGCCCTCTGGGGCCAACGTCCTGACTTTC.

The chain uses TRBV9 and TRBJ2-5; 8 bases map to TRBD1. The germline CDR1 and CDR2 sequences are SGDLS and YYNGEE. CDR3 length: 14 residues. V gave up 4 bases and J gave up 4 bases; unmatched junction bases: 6. CDR3 DNA sequence: TGTGCCAGCAGCCCCCGGACAGGGACAGAGACCCAGTACTTC. Its protein product is CASSPRTGTETQYF.

The V and J genes are TRBV7-9 and TRBJ2-6; no clear D. This CDR3 is 15 amino acids long. Trimming shortened V by 2 bases and J by 0 bases, and 5 bases separated the two germline ends. CDR1 is SEHNR, CDR2 FQNEAQ, per germline (reference sequence). CDR3 sequence (DNA): TGTGCCAGCAGCTTATCTCCCTCTGGGGCCAACGTCCTGACTTTC. It specifies CASSLSPSGANVLTF.

The V and J genes are TRBV28 and TRBJ2-7, with D possibly TRBD1 on 6 matching bases. V was pared by 6 bases and J by 1 base, with 19 bases between. Looked up from germline, CDR1 is MDHEN and CDR2 is SYDVKM. The CDR3 contains 16 residues. The CDR3 DNA is TGTGCCAGCAGCCCAATCTGGACAGCTAAATCCTACGAGCAGTACTTC. This codes for CASSPIWTAKSYEQYF.

This clone was counted once. This sequence joins TRBV28 and TRBJ1-2; 7 bases agree with TRBD1. The germline V gene encodes CDR1 MDHEN and CDR2 SYDVKM. This CDR3 is 14 amino acids long. After removal of 3 bases from V and 8 bases from J, the junction contained 9 bases not matched to a gene. The CDR3 DNA reads TGTGCCAGCAGTTTCCCGGACAGGCCGGGAGGCTACACCTTC. It is translated as CASSFPDRPGGYTF.

This chain uses TRBV4-2 with TRBJ1-5; TRBD1 matches at 7 bases. Germline lookup yields CDR1 LGHNA and CDR2 YNFKEQ. This CDR3 region has 16 residues. With 1 base clipped from V and 4 bases from J, the junction kept 7 bases outside the gene matches. Here the CDR3 reads CASSQVVGGGNQPQHF. The CDR3 DNA reads as TGTGCCAGCAGCCAAGTCGTAGGGGGCGGGAATCAGCCCCAGCATTTT.

The V call is TRBV6-2 or TRBV6-3, the J call TRBJ2-7, with a weak D call TRBD2 (5 bases). This CDR3 spans 18 amino acids. The V end lost 2 bases, the J end lost 0 bases, and 20 bases lay between the germline ends. The germline V gene has CDR1 MNHEY and CDR2 SVGEGT. The CDR3: CASSYPSRSGPSSYEQYF. CDR3 bases: TGTGCCAGCAGTTACCCTAGTCGGAGCGGCCCCAGCTCCTACGAGCAGTACTTC.

This chain joins TRBV6-9 and TRBJ2-1; 8 bases are a match to TRBD2. The CDR3 contains 18 residues. The germline CDR1 and CDR2 sequences are MNHGY and SVAAGI. The V gene end was trimmed by 0 bases and the J gene end by 5 bases; junction bases not matched to a gene: 12. CDR3 sequence (DNA): TGTGCCAGCAGTTATTCTTCCAGCGGGAGCTACGACAACAATGAGCAGTTCTTC. It codes for CASSYSSSGSYDNNEQFF.

The gene calls are TRBV3-1 (or the pseudogene TRBV3-2) and TRBJ1-1; D not resolved. Trimming pared 2 bases from V and 0 bases from J, leaving 4 bases between. The CDR3 runs 13 residues. The germline V gene has CDR1 LGHDT and CDR2 YNNKEL (reference sequence). The CDR3 region is CASSQNMNTEAFF. Written as DNA, the CDR3 is TGTGCCAGCAGCCAAAATATGAACACTGAAGCTTTCTTT.

V and J are TRBV4-1 and TRBJ2-1; D is unresolved. Germline V lookup: CDR1 MGHRA, CDR2 YSYEKL. This CDR3 has 12 amino acids. Trimming removed 1 base from V and 8 bases from J, with 6 bases in between. CDR3 in amino acids: CASSQANDEQFF. The CDR3 nucleotides are TGCGCCAGCAGCCAAGCTAACGATGAGCAGTTCTTC.

The V and J genes are TRBV28 and TRBJ2-1; 7 bases match TRBD2. The CDR3 consists of 12 residues. In germline, CDR1 is MDHEN, CDR2 SYDVKM. The junction had 9 bases not matched to a gene; V was cut back by 10 bases and J by 9 bases. In DNA, the CDR3 is TGTGCCACTGGGGGGGAGGTGGGTGAGCAGTTCTTC. Translation: CATGGEVGEQFF.

The rearrangement links TRBV9 to TRBJ2-2, with 7 bases that match TRBD1. The V gene end was trimmed by 5 bases and the J gene end by 3 bases; junction bases not matched to a gene: 10. The germline V gene has CDR1 SGDLS and CDR2 YYNGEE. The CDR3 consists of 16 residues. CDR3 in DNA: TGTGCCAGCAGGGTGGAAGGGGGCGCGTACACCGGGGAGCTGTTTTTT. Protein: CASRVEGGAYTGELFF. Full variable domain (remainder filled in from reference TRBV9 and TRBJ2-2): DSGVTQTPKHLITATGQRVTLRCSPRSGDLSVYWYQQSLDQGLQFLIQYYNGEERAKGNILERFSAQQFPDLHSELNLSSLELGDSALYFCASRVEGGAYTGELFFGEGSRLTVL.

This sequence joins TRBV7-9 and TRBJ1-4; D call uncertain. This CDR3 has 12 residues. The V gene's germline CDR1 is SEHNR and CDR2 FQNEAQ (reference sequence). V was pared by 5 bases and J by 10 bases, with 11 bases between. The chain's CDR3 is CASSPVAVKLFF. The CDR3 DNA follows: TGTGCCAGCAGCCCTGTCGCGGTAAAACTGTTTTTT.

The J gene is TRBJ1-2, the V gene TRBV19; D might be TRBD1 (5 bases). From germline, CDR1 is LNHDA and CDR2 SQIVND (reference sequence). Trimming pared 3 bases from V and 6 bases from J, leaving 23 bases between. This CDR3 contains 17 residues. CDR3 sequence (DNA): TGTGCCAGTAGTATCCTCTCGGGTACGCAGGGAGGCCATGGCTACACCTTC. Its protein is CASSILSGTQGGHGYTF.

The genes are TRBV28 and TRBJ2-7; 7 nucleotides align to TRBD1. The germline V gene has CDR1 MDHEN and CDR2 SYDVKM. The CDR3 runs to 14 residues. V lost 7 bases and J lost 4; bases outside the gene matches: 10. The CDR3 DNA sequence: TGTGCCAGCACCCCTATTCGGGACAGATACGAGCAGTACTTC. Its translation: CASTPIRDRYEQYF.

The CDR3 loop reads CASGGGGYGYTF. As DNA, the CDR3 is TGTGCCAGCGGGGGAGGAGGCTATGGCTACACCTTC. This chain uses TRBV28 with TRBJ1-2; a possible D gene is TRBD1 (5 bases). The CDR3 is 12 amino acids. In germline, CDR1 is MDHEN, CDR2 SYDVKM. The germline V and J ends were trimmed by 8 bases and 4 bases, with 11 bases remaining between them.

V and J are TRBV28 and TRBJ2-7, with D maybe TRBD2 (6 bases). The CDR3 length is 13 residues. Germline CDR1 is MDHEN and CDR2 is SYDVKM. V shed 11 bases and J shed 0 bases, with 14 bases lying between them. CDR3 nucleotide sequence: TGTGCCCTCTCCCCCGGGAGCTCCTACGAGCAGTACTTC. Its protein product is CALSPGSSYEQYF.

J is TRBJ1-6 and V is TRBV30, with D possibly TRBD1 on 5 matching bases. From germline, CDR1 is GTSNPN and CDR2 SVGIG (reference sequence). The CDR3 extends over 13 amino acids. V lost 8 bases and J 7 bases, leaving 15 bases between the germline ends. CDR3 sequence reads: CAGGAQRNSPLHF. In nucleotides, the CDR3 is TGTGCCGGAGGGGCACAGCGAAATTCACCCCTCCACTTT.

The chain joins TRBV5-1 to TRBJ2-7; 9 bases match TRBD1. The CDR3 has 14 amino acids. V shed 4 bases and J 4 bases; nucleotides not matched to a gene: 6. Germline V gene data show CDR1 as SGHRS and CDR2 as YFSETQ. This chain's CDR3 is CASSDRTGEYEQYF. CDR3 coding DNA: TGCGCCAGCAGCGATCGGACAGGGGAGTACGAGCAGTACTTC.

This chain joins TRBV28 and TRBJ2-1, with TRBD2 matching over 8 bases. The CDR3 has 15 residues. In germline, CDR1 is MDHEN, CDR2 SYDVKM. V gave up 4 bases and J gave up 9 bases; unmatched junction bases: 11. The CDR3 reads CASSSVPGLEGEQFF. CDR3 DNA sequence: TGTGCCAGCAGTTCCGTCCCGGGACTAGAAGGTGAGCAGTTCTTC.

The chain combines TRBV5-5 with TRBJ2-3, with a tentative D call TRBD1 (6 bases). This CDR3 spans 14 amino acids. Germline V gene data show CDR1 as SGHKS and CDR2 as YYEKEE (reference sequence). V was clipped by 1 base and J by 2 bases, with 8 bases between them. The CDR3 reads CASSLTGTTDTQYF. As DNA, the CDR3 is TGTGCCAGCAGCTTGACAGGGACCACAGATACGCAGTATTTT.

This sequence joins TRBV5-4 and TRBJ2-1; possible D gene TRBD2, 6 bases. The CDR3 consists of 16 residues. V was pared by 1 base and J by 3 bases, with 14 bases between. Germline CDR1 reads SGHNT; CDR2 reads YYREEE (reference sequence). The CDR3 reads CASSLNLGTLYNEQFF. CDR3 in DNA: TGTGCCAGCAGCTTGAACCTAGGGACTCTCTACAATGAGCAGTTCTTC.

The chain employs TRBV5-1 and TRBJ2-3; the D is unclear. This CDR3 spans 14 amino acids. Germline lookup yields CDR1 SGHRS and CDR2 YFSETQ. V was trimmed by 3 bases and J by 0 bases, leaving 8 bases between them. This CDR3 is CASSWRLSTDTQYF. CDR3 sequence (DNA): TGCGCCAGCAGCTGGCGACTGAGCACAGATACGCAGTATTTT. The variable domain in full, completed from reference TRBV5-1 and TRBJ2-3, reads KAGVTQTPRYLIKTRGQQVTLSCSPISGHRSVSWYQQTPGQGLQFLFEYFSETQRNKGNFPGRFSGRQFSNSRSEMNVSTLELGDSALYLCASSWRLSTDTQYFGPGTRLTVL.

V gene TRBV6-1 combines with J gene TRBJ1-1; weak D call: TRBD1 (6 bases). The CDR3 extends over 14 amino acids. CDR1 is MNHNS, CDR2 SASEGT, per germline. V was cut by 2 bases and J by 1 base, with 8 bases left in between. The DNA for the CDR3 is TGTGCCAGCAGTGAAAACAGGGCGAACACTGAAGCTTTCTTT. Amino acids: CASSENRANTEAFF.